Detailed here is one TCR beta chain. Antigen unknown. The data were produced by immunoSEQ multiplex PCR, yet TCRdb's version contains in-frame clones alone and is incomplete. The data contain about 130,000 clones, around 84% of them seen just once; the ten biggest clones take up 3% to 4%. The V end lost 2 bases, the J end lost 4 bases, and 15 bases lay between the germline ends. This CDR3 is built from 15 residues. Looked up from germline, CDR1 is SGHRS and CDR2 is YFSETQ. The source of the sample is a study of cytotoxic CD8 clonotypes in ibrutinib-treated CLL. Overall study results and limits: There were differences in sampling times between sustained-remission and progressing patients. On treatment, the uncommon public clonotypes contracted or remained stable. Clonality increased with ibrutinib response but returned toward baseline at progression.

This specimen consisted of PBMCs, obtained after 24 months of ibrutinib treatment. The source of this sequence is a human donor with chronic lymphocytic leukemia. The J gene is TRBJ1-1, the V gene TRBV5-1; possibly TRBD1 for D (6 bases). The CDR3 bases are TGCGCCAGCAGCTTAACAGGGCCAGGGGCCACTGAAGCTTTCTTT. Translating it yields CASSLTGPGATEAFF.